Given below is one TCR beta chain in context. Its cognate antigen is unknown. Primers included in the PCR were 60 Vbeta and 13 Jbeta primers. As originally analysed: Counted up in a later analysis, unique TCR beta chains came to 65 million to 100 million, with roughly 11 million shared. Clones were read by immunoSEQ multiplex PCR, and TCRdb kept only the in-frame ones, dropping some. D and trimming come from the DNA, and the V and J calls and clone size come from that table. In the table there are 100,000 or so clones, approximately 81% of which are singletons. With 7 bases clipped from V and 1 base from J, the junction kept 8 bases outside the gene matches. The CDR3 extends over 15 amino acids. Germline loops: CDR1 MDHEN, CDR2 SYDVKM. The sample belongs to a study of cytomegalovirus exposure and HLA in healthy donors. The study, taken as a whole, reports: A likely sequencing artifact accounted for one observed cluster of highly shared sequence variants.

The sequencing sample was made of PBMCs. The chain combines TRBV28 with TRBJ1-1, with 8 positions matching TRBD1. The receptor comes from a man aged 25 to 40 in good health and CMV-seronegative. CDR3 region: CASTQPGGANTEAFF. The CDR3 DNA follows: TGTGCCAGCACCCAACCAGGGGGCGCGAACACTGAAGCTTTCTTT.